The rows below give T cell receptor beta chains drawn from one sample of a study of vaccination effects on CD4 cells after COVID-19. Antigens for these TCRs are unknown. TCRdb's table, derived via immunoSEQ multiplex PCR, lists solely in-frame clones and lacks some. The table shows 70,000 to 95,000 clones, with around four fifths occurring only once. This material consisted of CD4+ T cells from PBMCs cultured with HCoV-OC43 spike peptides, taken after COVID-19 vaccination. The receptor source for this set is a human donor who received a COVID-19 vaccine. Each CDR3 is given with its conserved first and last residue. The D gene is left open where the match is weak. Size is stated for part of the rows, as once, few or many counts, or as a class when the clone is expanded.

-	-	TRBJ1-2	TRBV7-2	CASSLVKGVGGYTF	TGTGCCAGCAGCTTAGTTAAGGGGGTGGGAGGCTACACCTTC
-	TRBD1	TRBJ1-2	TRBV28	CASSPSGTVLSYGYTF	TGTGCCAGCAGCCCTTCCGGGACAGTCCTGAGCTATGGCTACACCTTC
-	TRBD2	TRBJ2-5	TRBV6-6	CASSPGTSGGESQYF	TGTGCCAGCAGTCCGGGGACTAGCGGGGGGGAGTCCCAGTACTTC
-	-	TRBJ1-6	TRBV6-2/TRBV6-3	CASSSPVRQLNSPLHF	TGTGCCAGCAGCTCCCCCGTTCGACAGTTGAATTCACCCCTCCACTTT
-	-	TRBJ2-3	TRBV30	CAWSDLVGGRTDTQYF	TGTGCCTGGAGTGACCTTGTGGGGGGGCGGACAGATACGCAGTATTTT
-	-	TRBJ1-5	TRBV18	CASSPDPPRGNQPQHF	TGTGCCAGCTCACCAGACCCCCCGAGAGGCAATCAGCCCCAGCATTTT
few	TRBD2	TRBJ2-2	TRBV18	CASSPTQGLAGSYTGELFF	TGTGCCAGCTCACCGACTCAGGGACTAGCAGGGTCGTACACCGGGGAGCTGTTTTTT
-	TRBD1	TRBJ1-1	TRBV29-1	CSVVRDSYEAFF	TGCAGCGTGGTCCGGGACAGCTATGAAGCTTTCTTT
-	-	TRBJ2-1	TRBV7-2	CASSKAISSYNEQFF	TGTGCCAGCAGTAAAGCGATTAGCTCCTACAATGAGCAGTTCTTC
-	-	TRBJ1-3	TRBV4-3	CASSQDLASSGNTIYF	TGCGCCAGCAGCCAAGATCTGGCATCCTCTGGAAACACCATATATTTT
-	-	TRBJ2-1	TRBV5-1	CASSPLSTSSYNEQFF	TGCGCCAGCAGCCCCCTCTCAACGAGCTCCTACAATGAGCAGTTCTTC
-	-	TRBJ1-4	TRBV6-5	CASSRTHNEKLFF	TGTGCCAGCTCCCGAACTCATAATGAAAAACTGTTTTTT
-	-	TRBJ2-6	TRBV12-3/TRBV12-4	CASSFAGANVLTF	TGTGCCAGCAGTTTCGCAGGGGCCAACGTCCTGACTTTC
-	TRBD1	TRBJ1-2	TRBV7-8	CASSSGTVVGYTF	TGTGCCAGCAGCTCCGGGACAGTAGTTGGCTACACCTTC
-	-	TRBJ2-3	TRBV7-3	CASSLGEHGTQYF	TGTGCCAGCAGCTTAGGCGAGCATGGTACGCAGTATTTT
-	-	TRBJ1-6	TRBV28	CASITGNPPLHF	TGTGCCAGCATTACAGGGAATCCACCCCTCCACTTT